The 26 T cell receptor beta chains presented below share a single source sample, sequenced in a study of blood T cell repertoires in COVID-19. Repertoires were generated with immunoSEQ multiplex PCR, while TCRdb's copy carries only in-frame clones and drops some. The table includes approximately 270,000 clones, around 85% detected once. The sequencing input was peripheral blood. The source is a man older than 75 with acute or convalescent COVID-19.

V is TRBV28 and J is TRBJ2-7, with 9 positions matching TRBD2. The ends lost 8 bases at V and 6 bases at J; junction bases unmatched: 5. The CDR3 covers 12 residues. Per germline, CDR1 MDHEN and CDR2 SYDVKM. The CDR3 is CASRRGGSEQYF. CDR3 DNA sequence: TGTGCCAGCCGGCGGGGGGGTTCCGAGCAGTACTTC.

The V and J genes are TRBV7-9 and TRBJ1-2; 8 nucleotides match TRBD1. The germline gives CDR1 SEHNR, CDR2 FQNEAQ (reference sequence). This CDR3 is built from 17 residues. The J segment lost 5 bases and the V segment lost 1 base, leaving 12 bases of the junction unmatched. The CDR3 loop is CASSLGDRGYPIYGYTF. The CDR3 DNA follows: TGTGCCAGCAGCTTAGGAGACAGGGGTTACCCCATATATGGCTACACCTTC.

Here the CDR3 DNA reads TGTGCCAGCACCCTTCGCGGGGGCGGGGAGCTGTTTTTT. Protein: CASTLRGGGELFF. The chain joins TRBV2 to TRBJ2-2; TRBD2 matches 7 bases. CDR3 length equals 13 residues. With V trimmed by 7 bases and J by 7 bases, 6 bases remained unmatched. Germline CDR1 SNHLY, CDR2 FYNNEI.

A single count supports this clone. The DNA is left out, because the CDR3 cannot be placed on it with certainty; the CDR3 is given as TCRdb lists it. This chain joins TRBV6-5 and TRBJ1-2. Ends included, the CDR3 has 12 residues. Germline V gene data show CDR1 as MNHEY and CDR2 as SVGAGI. This CDR3 is CASSTSGLRYTF.

The chain combines TRBV3-1 (or the pseudogene TRBV3-2) with TRBJ2-7; D is possibly TRBD1 (6 bases). V was pared by 1 base and J by 4 bases, with 11 bases between. CDR3 length equals 14 residues. Germline values: CDR1 LGHDT, CDR2 YNNKEL (reference sequence). CDR3 DNA: TGTGCCAGCAGCCAAGCCGGGACACCGTACGAGCAGTACTTC. Its translation: CASSQAGTPYEQYF.

This clone showed up just a few times. This chain uses TRBV30 with TRBJ1-1; D call uncertain. The CDR3 totals 13 residues. CDR1 GTSNPN and CDR2 SVGIG come from the germline V gene (reference sequence). V was cut by 0 bases and J by 6 bases, with 11 bases left in between. The CDR3 DNA reads TGTGCCTGGAGTGTAGGAGGGATGGCTGAAGCTTTCTTT. Protein product: CAWSVGGMAEAFF.

This clone was seen only a few times. The chain combines TRBV7-9 with TRBJ2-7, with 7 bases lining up with TRBD1. The CDR3 contains 17 residues. Germline V CDR1 and CDR2: SEHNR, FQNEAQ (reference sequence). V trimming: 3 bases; J trimming: 1 base; junction bases outside the gene matches: 12. CDR3 amino acids: CASSFLQGPWESYEQYF. CDR3 bases: TGTGCCAGCAGCTTCCTACAGGGGCCGTGGGAGTCCTACGAGCAGTACTTC.

The chain is built from TRBV27 and TRBJ1-4; 10 bases are a match to TRBD1. The CDR3 runs 17 residues. Looked up from germline, CDR1 is MNHEY and CDR2 is SMNVEV (reference sequence). The trim removed 0 bases at V and 5 bases at J, leaving 6 bases unmatched. The CDR3 bases are TGTGCCAGCAGTTTATCGTCCGACAGGGGGCGCAATGAAAAACTGTTTTTT. Amino acid sequence: CASSLSSDRGRNEKLFF.

The rearrangement links TRBV5-4 to TRBJ2-1; D is unresolved. Germline V gene data show CDR1 as SGHNT and CDR2 as YYREEE (reference sequence). CDR3 size: 16 residues. V dropped 1 base and J dropped 0 bases, with 11 bases sitting between them. The CDR3 nucleotides are TGTGCCAGCAGCTTGCCAGCGACGGTCTCCTACAATGAGCAGTTCTTC. Its translation: CASSLPATVSYNEQFF.

For the CDR3, the DNA is TGCAGTGCTAGTTATGACACCGGGGAGCTGTTTTTT. This codes for CSASYDTGELFF. The chain uses TRBV20-1 and TRBJ2-2; D not resolved. CDR1 and CDR2 from the germline V gene are DFQATT and SNEGSKA (reference sequence). This CDR3 has 12 amino acids. The V end lost 3 bases, the J end lost 3 bases, and 5 bases lay between the germline ends.

This clone was seen a handful of times. The genes are TRBV6-5 and TRBJ2-7; D unresolved. Germline loops: CDR1 MNHEY, CDR2 SVGAGI. V lost 6 bases to trimming and J lost 1 base, with 4 bases between them. CDR3 length equals 11 residues. CDR3 coding DNA: TGTGCCAGCAGGCGTTCCTACGAGCAGTACTTC. Encoded protein: CASRRSYEQYF.

This sequence joins TRBV7-9 and TRBJ1-2; D is undetermined. The germline V gene encodes CDR1 SEHNR and CDR2 FQNEAQ (reference sequence). This CDR3 contains 14 residues. Trimming stripped 4 bases from V and 3 bases from J, with 12 bases between. The CDR3 nucleotides are TGTGCCAGCAGCTCCGGGTTGAGGGACTATGGCTACACCTTC. Its translation is CASSSGLRDYGYTF.

This clone was found once. The rearrangement joins TRBV30 to TRBJ2-5; 12 bases agree with TRBD1. With 2 bases clipped from V and 5 bases from J, the junction kept 9 bases outside the gene matches. There are 16 residues in the CDR3. Germline loops: CDR1 GTSNPN, CDR2 SVGIG (reference sequence). The CDR3 is CAWSPPGTGGRETQYF. In nucleotides, the CDR3 is TGTGCCTGGAGTCCTCCCGGGACAGGGGGCAGGGAGACCCAGTACTTC.

The chain joins TRBV19 to TRBJ1-1, with 9 nucleotides matching TRBD1. V was pared by 8 bases and J by 3 bases, with 7 bases of the junction left unmatched. There are 14 residues in the CDR3. In germline, CDR1 is LNHDA, CDR2 SQIVND (reference sequence). CDR3 bases: TGTGCCAGTTCTATAGGACAGGGGCACACTGAAGCTTTCTTT. Residues: CASSIGQGHTEAFF.

The chain combines TRBV10-3 with TRBJ1-2; 7 nucleotides line up with TRBD1. The CDR3 consists of 12 residues. Germline V gives CDR1 ENHRY, CDR2 SYGVKD. Trimming at V came to 4 bases and at J to 8 bases, leaving 4 bases not matched to a gene. The CDR3 DNA follows: TGTGCCATCAGTGGTGGACAGGAGGGCTACACCTTC. Amino acids: CAISGGQEGYTF.

J is TRBJ2-2 and V is TRBV9; the match to TRBD2 covers 10 bases. The V segment lost 4 bases and the J segment 3 bases; nucleotides outside the gene matches: 6. CDR1 is SGDLS, CDR2 YYNGEE, per germline. The CDR3 sequence is 16 residues long. This CDR3 is CASSPRTSGYTGELFF. DNA of the CDR3: TGTGCCAGCAGCCCTCGGACTAGCGGATACACCGGGGAGCTGTTTTTT. Variable domain in full (rest from reference TRBV9 and TRBJ2-2): DSGVTQTPKHLITATGQRVTLRCSPRSGDLSVYWYQQSLDQGLQFLIQYYNGEERAKGNILERFSAQQFPDLHSELNLSSLELGDSALYFCASSPRTSGYTGELFFGEGSRLTVL.

The chain uses TRBV27 and TRBJ1-5, with no clear D. The CDR3 runs to 14 residues. V was pared by 5 bases and J by 2 bases, with 10 bases between. CDR1 and CDR2 from the germline V gene are MNHEY and SMNVEV (reference sequence). CDR3 coding DNA: TGTGCCAGCAGTCGGGAAGTGGGCAATCAGCCCCAGCATTTT. Residues: CASSREVGNQPQHF.

The chain employs TRBV30 and TRBJ1-6; TRBD1 agrees at 7 bases. Germline V gene data show CDR1 as GTSNPN and CDR2 as SVGIG (reference sequence). V was clipped by 4 bases and J by 10 bases; unmatched bases: 10. CDR3 length: 14 residues. CDR3 DNA: TGTGCCTGGACCCTCGGGACAGTGGGGTCACCCCTCCACTTT. This codes for CAWTLGTVGSPLHF.

The chain joins TRBV2 to TRBJ2-7; 10 bases fit TRBD1. The germline V gene has CDR1 SNHLY and CDR2 FYNNEI. The CDR3 contains 11 residues. J lost 12 bases, V lost 4 bases, and 3 bases had no gene match. CDR3 sequence reads: CASSVGTGVYF. For the CDR3, the DNA is TGTGCCAGCAGTGTCGGGACAGGGGTGTACTTC.

The V gene is TRBV3-1 (or the pseudogene TRBV3-2), the J gene TRBJ2-5, with TRBD2 as a possible D gene (5 bases). CDR1 and CDR2 (germline): LGHDT, YNNKEL (reference sequence). The length of the CDR3 is 14 residues. The V end lost 1 base, the J end lost 5 bases, and 11 bases lay between the germline ends. Here the CDR3 reads CASSQGTSGETQYF. The CDR3 DNA is TGTGCCAGCAGCCAAGGGACCTCGGGGGAGACCCAGTACTTC.

This rearrangement joins TRBV28 to TRBJ1-3; TRBD1 is a possible D gene (6 bases). The CDR3 is made up of 13 amino acids. Germline V CDR1 and CDR2: MDHEN, SYDVKM. Trimming stripped 6 bases from V and 1 base from J, with 7 bases between. CDR3 sequence (DNA): TGTGCCAGCAGGGGGACATCTGGAAACACCATATATTTT. It encodes CASRGTSGNTIYF.

The chain links TRBV4-1 to TRBJ2-1; 13 bases match TRBD2. V lost 5 bases, J lost 4 bases, and 8 bases stayed unmatched. The CDR3 length is 17 residues. CDR1 is MGHRA, CDR2 YSYEKL, per germline. CDR3 region: CASSFLLGLAGYNEQFF. The CDR3 nucleotides are TGCGCCAGCAGCTTCCTATTGGGACTAGCGGGGTACAATGAGCAGTTCTTC.

The chain is built from TRBV6-6 and TRBJ2-1; D perhaps matches TRBD1 (6 bases). The CDR3 extends over 14 amino acids. The germline V gene encodes CDR1 MNHNY and CDR2 SVGAGI (reference sequence). V dropped 2 bases and J dropped 1 base, with 6 bases sitting between them. The CDR3 here is CASSYGQSYNEQFF. The CDR3 DNA is TGTGCCAGCAGTTACGGACAGTCCTACAATGAGCAGTTCTTC.

This clone turned up a few times. V is TRBV30 and J is TRBJ2-1; TRBD2 matches at 9 bases. Germline V gene data show CDR1 as GTSNPN and CDR2 as SVGIG (reference sequence). CDR3 size: 11 residues. Germline trimming cut 2 bases from V and 15 bases from J; bases unmatched to any gene: 5. The CDR3 DNA reads as TGTGCCTGGAGTCGCGGGAGGGTTCTGTTCTTC. Protein product: CAWSRGRVLFF.

The chain has TRBV19 and TRBJ2-3; D is uncertain. This CDR3 is built from 14 residues. Looked up from germline, CDR1 is LNHDA and CDR2 is SQIVND (reference sequence). The V end lost 6 bases, the J end lost 6 bases, and 16 bases lay between the germline ends. The CDR3 spells CASRVEHLFDTQYF. The DNA of the CDR3 is TGTGCCAGTAGGGTCGAACATTTATTCGATACGCAGTATTTT.

CDR3 residues: CASSPLGGGALYEQYF. The CDR3 coding sequence is TGTGCCAGCTCACCATTGGGAGGCGGGGCCCTCTACGAGCAGTACTTC. This chain connects TRBV18 to TRBJ2-7, with D tentatively TRBD2 (6 bases). The CDR3 spans 16 residues. V dropped 2 bases and J dropped 3 bases, with 17 bases sitting between them. Germline V lookup: CDR1 KGHSH, CDR2 LQKENI.